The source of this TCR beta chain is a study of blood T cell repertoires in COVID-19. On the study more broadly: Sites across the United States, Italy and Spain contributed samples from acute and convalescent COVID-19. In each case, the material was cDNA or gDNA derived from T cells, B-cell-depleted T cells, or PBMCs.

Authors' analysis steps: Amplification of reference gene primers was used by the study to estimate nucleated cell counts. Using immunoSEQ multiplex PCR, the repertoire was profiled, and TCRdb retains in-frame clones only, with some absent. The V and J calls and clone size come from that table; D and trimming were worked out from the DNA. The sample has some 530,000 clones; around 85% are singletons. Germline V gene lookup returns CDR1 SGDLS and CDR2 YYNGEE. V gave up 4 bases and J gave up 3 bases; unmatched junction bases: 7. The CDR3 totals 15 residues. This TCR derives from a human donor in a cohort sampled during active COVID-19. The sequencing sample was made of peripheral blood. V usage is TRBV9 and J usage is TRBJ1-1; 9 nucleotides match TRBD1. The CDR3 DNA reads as TGTGCCAGCAGCACCTTGACAGGGGGGTACACTGAAGCTTTCTTT. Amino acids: CASSTLTGGYTEAFF.